Listed below are T cell receptor beta chains from one sample, sequenced in a study of blood T cell repertoires in COVID-19. This table comes from immunoSEQ multiplex PCR, and its TCRdb copy is limited to in-frame clones, with some not included. Among about 36,000 clones listed, roughly 90% were seen once. Material for sequencing was peripheral blood. Receptors originate from a human donor in a cohort sampled during active COVID-19. The CDR3 runs from the conserved cysteine through the conserved F or W. The D gene is left open where the match is weak. Clone size appears in some rows only: once, few, many, or a class for an expanded clone.

V	J	D	size	DNA	CDR3
TRBV29-1	TRBJ2-2	.	.	TGCAGCGTTGAGTTAGGGCTAGCCGGGACCGGGGAGCTGTTTTTT	CSVELGLAGTGELFF
TRBV7-9	TRBJ2-1	TRBD2	.	TGTGCCAGCACCAATTTAGCGGGGGAGGGGGATGAGCAGTTCTTC	CASTNLAGEGDEQFF
TRBV5-1	TRBJ1-6	.	.	TGCGCCAGCAGCTTGGAAGGGAGCTCGAATTCACCCCTCCACTTT	CASSLEGSSNSPLHF
TRBV6-6	TRBJ2-7	.	.	TGTGCCAGCAGTTCCGCCTACGAGCAGTACTTC	CASSSAYEQYF
TRBV5-1	TRBJ2-3	TRBD2	.	TGCGCCAGCAGAAGGACTAGCGGGGCTCAGGATACGCAGTATTTT	CASRRTSGAQDTQYF
TRBV9	TRBJ2-4	.	.	TGTGCCAGCAGCGTAGACGCAGGGGTGGGGAACATTCAGTACTTC	CASSVDAGVGNIQYF
TRBV27	TRBJ2-7	.	.	TGTGCCAGCAGTTTGGGGGGTAGCTCCTACGAGCAGTACTTC	CASSLGGSSYEQYF
TRBV6-5	TRBJ1-2	TRBD1	.	TGTGCCAGCAGTTATCGGGACAGGGGCTCCTATGGCTACACCTTC	CASSYRDRGSYGYTF
TRBV19	TRBJ2-7	TRBD1	few	TGTGCCAGTAGTCCCCTCGGGACAGGATACTACGAGCAGTACTTC	CASSPLGTGYYEQYF
TRBV5-1	TRBJ1-2	.	.	TGCGCCAGCAGCTTGGACGGGGCTAACTATGGCTACACCTTC	CASSLDGANYGYTF
TRBV4-1	TRBJ1-6	TRBD1	.	TGCGCCAGCAGCCAAGATCCTACCGGACAGGGGGCTGGAAATTCACCCCTCCACTTT	CASSQDPTGQGAGNSPLHF
TRBV10-3	TRBJ2-2	TRBD1	.	TGTGCCGTCGGGACAGGGGGCGTCGAGACCTCCGGGGAGCTGTTTTTT	CAVGTGGVETSGELFF
TRBV6-5	TRBJ2-7	TRBD2	.	TGTGCCAGCAGGCGGGGGTCGCCCTCCTACGAGCAGTACTTC	CASRRGSPSYEQYF
TRBV6-1	TRBJ2-6	.	once	TGTGCCAGCAGTGAAGGGGCAGGAGGTGGGGCCAACGTCCTGACTTTC	CASSEGAGGGANVLTF
TRBV28	TRBJ2-7	TRBD1	few	TGTGCCAGCAGTTTAGGGACAGGGGTACCCTACGAGCAGTACTTC	CASSLGTGVPYEQYF
TRBV24-1	TRBJ2-5	TRBD1	.	TGTGCCACCAGTGAGGCTACAGGGGGAGAGACCCAGTACTTC	CATSEATGGETQYF